This note documents a single T cell receptor (beta chain) sequence. The source of the sample is a study of T cell responses to AZD1222 COVID-19 vaccine. This table comes from immunoSEQ multiplex PCR, and its TCRdb copy is limited to in-frame clones, with some not included. This table holds more than 100,000 clones, over 75% found once. This specimen was peripheral blood, taken on day 0 of AZD1222 vaccination. This receptor was obtained from an adult in good health.

CDR3: CASSLGQAGNQPQHF. Here the CDR3 DNA reads TGTGCCAGCAGCTTAGGGCAGGCGGGCAATCAGCCCCAGCATTTT. This rearrangement joins TRBV7-2 to TRBJ1-5; D unclear. The CDR3 consists of 15 residues. Germline V gives CDR1 SGHTA, CDR2 FQGNSA. V gave up 1 base and J gave up 2 bases, with 9 bases separating them.